Listed here is a single TCR beta chain. Its antigen is unknown. No quality values exist for individual bases; no much larger clone is one base distant. The junction carries 7 bases between V and J, which are trimmed by 1 base and 1 base respectively. The germline V gene (reference sequence) gives CDR1 as GTSNPN and CDR2 as SVGIG. From the cysteine through the phenylalanine, the CDR3 covers 13 amino acids. The kept DNA is CDR3 alone, 39 bases in frame from the first base. The cohort was made up of 650 to 700 healthy bone marrow donors. At the time of sampling, every cohort member was nominally healthy, though immune exposures that went unrecorded were likely present. The donor was CMV seronegative and belonged to the group of under 400 seronegative cohort members. A peripheral blood sample was collected from each donor, and TCR beta sequencing was performed on peripheral blood mononuclear cells. Genomic DNA was extracted from the blood cell samples with the Qiagen DNeasy Blood Extraction Kit.

Libraries were built with the immunoSEQ multiplex PCR assay. The multiplex PCR relied on a mix of 60 forward primers for TCR Vbeta segments and 13 reverse primers for TCR Jbeta segments. The CDR3 region of rearranged TCR beta genes was amplified from genomic DNA by a multiplex PCR assay. On the Illumina HiSeq System, the amplified TCR beta libraries were sequenced as 87-base-pair reads. In the paper's pipeline: A later analysis counted tens of millions of unique TCR beta chains across the 500 to 850 repertoires, and around 9.9 million of these chains were shared by at least two donors. To remove PCR and sequencing errors, raw reads were error-corrected and collapsed into unique sequences using a nearest-neighbor algorithm that merged closely related sequences. Alignment of CDR3 sequences to IMGT reference sequences was used to assign V, D and J gene segments. For a sequence to be retained, a match of at least six nucleotides was required to both a V gene segment and a J gene segment. Rearrangements were classified as productive when the CDR3 lacked stop codons and remained in frame with V and J, and all other rearrangements were classified as non-productive. CDR3 was defined by IMGT convention, running from the second conserved V-encoded cysteine to the conserved J-encoded phenylalanine. In an earlier analysis of 587 of the donors, sequences lacking an unambiguous match to a single V gene segment were excluded. In an earlier analysis of 587 of the donors, V segments were called functional above 56.7% productive rearrangements and were called segregating when the between-donor standard deviation exceeded 5%. A statistical classification framework was built for diagnosing cytomegalovirus status from the catalog of TCR beta chain sequences. A later analysis assigned V and J genes by comparing TCR nucleotide sequences with IMGT/GENE-DB human TR gene sequences. The TCRdist pipeline was used in a later analysis to assign CDR3 sequences and most-parsimonious VDJ recombination scenarios. In a later analysis, each TCR beta chain was defined by its CDR3 amino acid sequence together with its V-gene family, and reads without a unique V-gene family were excluded. To address suspected cross-contamination and a sequencing artifact, a later analysis removed 592 highly shared, low-generation-probability nucleotide sequences. A later analysis calculated a clonal expansion index for each public chain from normalized within-repertoire ranks of inferred template counts. In a later analysis, generation probabilities were computed using a VDJ recombination model fitted to out-of-frame rearrangements, and the results were checked against IGoR. A later analysis scored TCR-TCR, TCR-HLA and TCR-CMV co-occurrence with hypergeometric tests, applying a repertoire-size bias correction to TCR pairs. To estimate false discovery rates, a later analysis permuted the HLA or CMV assignments 20 times. In a later analysis, co-occurring TCRs were grouped using DBSCAN, with TCRdist sequence similarity added in when clustering inside HLA-allele-positive subsets. For co-occurrence clustering, repertoires with fewer than 30,000 or more than 120,000 public chains were excluded, along with several repertoires with anomalous nucleotide sharing. TCRdb stores this immuneACCESS table with in-frame sequences only. Part of the clones is absent; in the studies checked, under half of the shortfall reflects unresolved V genes, and no reason is known for the rest. The V and J calls and clone size come from that table; D and trimming were worked out from the DNA. This sample gives about 130,000 clones in total; 75% of them show up just once. The ten largest clones add up to roughly 3% of the sample.

The sample comes from a study of cytomegalovirus exposure and HLA in healthy donors (dated by TCRdb to about 2017). Broadly, across the study: An earlier analysis of approximately 590 of the donors reported more than 250 Gb of sequence data and some 120 million unique TCR beta sequences from about 179 million T cells. An early release covering over 500 HLA-typed donors comprised roughly 300 gigabases of sequencing data and around 80 million unique TCR sequences. Of the roughly 400 genotyped donors, over 80% were placed in the genetic ancestry cluster associated with self-reported Caucasian donors. The study was designed to test whether signatures of past pathogen exposure could be identified by cataloging public T cell receptors. The study profiled the T cell repertoires of around 700 subjects by immunosequencing and related them to cytomegalovirus serostatus. In addition to the first cohort of about 650 subjects, a separate validation cohort of over 90 different subjects was used. The study combined high-throughput TCR immunosequencing, statistical association of individual TCRs with disease status, and machine learning to predict cytomegalovirus infection status. A later analysis re-examined previously published TCR beta repertoires from over 500 donors and added high-resolution HLA genotyping to investigate patterns of TCR occurrence. The later analysis used no new phenotypic data to find candidate immune exposures, relying instead on TCR beta sequences and their occurrence across donors. To decide whether each TCR beta V gene segment behaved as functional or pseudogenic, an earlier analysis of fewer than 750 of the donors relied on high-throughput TCR beta sequencing. Alongside the repertoire data, information on donor age, sex, ethnicity and CMV serostatus was compiled. A later genetic analysis used genome-wide SNP genotypes for about three fifths of the roughly 700 donors, treating that subset as a discovery cohort. All discovery cohort repertoires had been generated on a single sequencing platform. Class I and class II HLA loci were covered by the typing at four-digit resolution. The number of donors typed differed by locus, with about 629-630 for A, B, C, DRB1 and DQB1, more than 500 for DQA1, 600 to 610 for DPA1, and under 490 for DPB1. About 5 DR-DQ haplotypes were handled as single units for association and clustering, since linkage in the cohort was strong. Among roughly 400 genotyped donors of the cohort, an average of about 240,000 unique TCR beta nucleotide sequences was sequenced per donor, of which approximately 19% were non-productive.

Paper-wide results and their limitations: Correlated functional status among segregating V segments might be attributable to linkage disequilibrium, but an unknown experimental factor could not be ruled out. Some 15 rarely observed V segments, including chromosome 9 orphons, were excluded from the earlier analysis of several hundred of the donors because counts were too low. A further reported finding was that TCR beta sequences accurately predicted the HLA-A and HLA-B alleles for most subjects in the first cohort. The 87-base-pair reads could not distinguish some IMGT-functional V segments, including TRBV6-2 and TRBV6-3, so those segments were excluded. Roughly uniform sequencing depth across donors was assumed in presence/absence analyses, although this assumption may not hold. A later analysis associated around 16,000 TCR beta sequences with specific HLA alleles at a false discovery rate of 0.05. The classifier was reported to diagnose cytomegalovirus status with high specificity and sensitivity in both the original and validation cohorts. In a later analysis, TCR association rates were found to vary across HLA loci, with the most associated TCRs seen for DRB1 alleles and the fewest for HLA-C alleles. An earlier analysis of 587 of the donors showed that most TCR beta V segments appeared in productive rearrangements either about 87% or about 30% of the time, which broadly matched IMGT annotations. In a later analysis, most CMV-associated TCR beta chains were found to appear HLA-restricted, with HLA associations seemingly driven largely by CMV exposure. An association between a missense DCLRE1C variant and V-gene and J-gene trimming of TCR beta chains was found in a later genetic analysis and replicated in an independent cohort. In vitro tests confirmed that a few of the cytomegalovirus-associated TCR beta chains recognize cytomegalovirus antigens. A cluster of highly shared sequence variants was judged likely to represent a technical artifact of the sequencing pipeline. Because some donors lacked HLA typing at each locus, the association tests relied only on the typed subset. In the study, some 160 TCR beta chains were listed as associated with cytomegalovirus. Across donors, most TCR sequences were observed very rarely, whereas some public TCRs were present in many individuals. A later analysis found that HLA-associated TCR beta chains were more clonally expanded and had lower generation probabilities than equally common non-associated chains. For the cohort, immune exposure information was limited to CMV serostatus. According to a later genetic analysis, donors in an Asian-associated ancestry cluster had fewer N-insertions in productive TCRs than the approximately 670-donor mean. A later analysis reported that several top co-occurrence clusters appeared linked to parvovirus B19, influenza, CMV and Epstein-Barr virus. When HLA alleles, especially DR and DQ, strongly co-occurred, attributing TCR associations to individual alleles was difficult. Only TCR beta chains were sequenced in this cohort, and the absence of alpha or paired-chain data limited detectable features. The authors suggested that the approach could potentially be generalized to other disease states and immunological phenotypes.

The rearrangement combines TRBV30 with TRBJ2-5; the D gene cannot be resolved reliably. The sample consisted of PBMCs. This clonotype originated in a man aged 30-40 years in good health and CMV-seronegative. CDR3 region: CAWSDNFQETQYF. The sequenced DNA: TGTGCCTGGAGTGACAATTTCCAAGAGACCCAGTACTTC.